This T cell receptor (beta chain) was found in a study of cytomegalovirus exposure and HLA in healthy donors (TCRdb year 2017). Regarding the complete study: According to a later analysis, one platform produced both the roughly 120 validation repertoires and the 550 to 800 repertoires of the first cohort. The aim of the study was to test whether cataloging public T cell receptors could identify signatures of past pathogen exposure. Besides the first cohort of around 700 subjects, a separate validation cohort made up of 95 to 150 different subjects was used. To predict cytomegalovirus infection status, the study combined high-throughput TCR immunosequencing, statistical association of individual TCRs with disease status, and machine learning. What the authors observed across the whole study: Of the cluster scores, roughly 95% were above 0 in a later analysis, which found that TCRs clustered in the first cohort also tended to co-occur in the 120 validation repertoires. A later analysis had no HLA typing for the validation cohort, so co-occurrence there was scored across all 120 or so repertoires. The classifier was reported to diagnose cytomegalovirus status with high specificity and sensitivity in both the original cohort and the validation cohort. Across donors, most TCR sequences were observed very rarely, whereas some public TCRs were present in many individuals. In the study, around 150 TCR beta chains were listed as associated with cytomegalovirus. According to the authors, the approach could potentially be generalized to other disease states and immunological phenotypes. In vitro tests confirmed that a few of the cytomegalovirus-associated TCR beta chains recognize cytomegalovirus antigens.

The library was made by the immunoSEQ multiplex PCR assay. The authors processed their data as follows. A statistical classification framework was built to diagnose cytomegalovirus status from the catalog of TCR beta chain sequences. Not all clones reach the TCRdb copy of this immuneACCESS table, which keeps in-frame sequences only. Checked studies attribute under half of the gap to unresolved V genes and leave the rest unexplained. V and J calls plus clone size are reproduced from that table; the DNA served to infer D and trimming. This sample holds tens of thousands of clones; roughly 90% were observed only once. The biggest ten clones account for roughly 1.2% of the sample. The donors were included in the validation cohort of over a hundred subjects, a group kept apart from the roughly 670-subject first cohort. From the cysteine up to the phenylalanine, the CDR3 has a length of 14 residues. Here the CDR3 DNA is all that survives: 42 bases in frame from base 1. Compared with germline, V lacks 7 bases and J lacks 6 bases; bases without a gene match: 11. CDR1 and CDR2, per the germline V gene, are SNHLY and FYNNEI.

In the case of this clone: The target of this receptor is not known. No base quality values were provided; no much bigger clone lies one nucleotide off.

The chain is assembled from TRBV2 and TRBJ2-7; 8 bases in the middle match TRBD2. Sequencing input: PBMCs. The origin of this receptor is a woman younger than 35 in good health and CMV-seronegative. Read as DNA, the sequence is TGTGCCAGCAAACCGGGACTAGGGCCCGGCGAGCAGTACTTC. Its protein is CASKPGLGPGEQYF.